The clone carrying this T cell receptor beta chain came up many times. Its antigen remains unidentified. The sample comes from a study of T-cell memory formation after mild COVID-19. Turning to the study itself: The TCR clusters were mostly specific to one donor.

TCRdb re-called the 5' RACE reads with MiXCR, one entry per CDR3 protein. The data contain about 360,000 distinct CDR3 sequences, 10% to 15% of them singletons. V lost 5 bases to trimming and J lost 2 bases; unmatched junction nucleotides: 3. Germline V gives CDR1 SGHTA, CDR2 FQGNSA. The CDR3 extends over 15 amino acids. Points from the study as a whole: Clones that shrank (day 15 to 85) were balanced CD4/CD8, whereas later expanders leaned CD4+. CD4+ contracting clones were found mainly in CM and EM, and CD8+ ones in EMRA. The pre-infection memory compartment contained some responding clones, suggesting cross-reactive memory joined.

This chain joins TRBV7-2 and TRBJ2-1; 10 nucleotides line up with TRBD1. This clonotype was obtained from a man between 18 and 35 years old who had mild COVID-19 (a few samples of this study predate the infection). Cell type and time point are not known. The sequenced sample consisted of PBMCs or a T cell subset sorted from them (not recorded which). This CDR3 is CASSDDRGPYNEQFF. CDR3 nucleotide sequence: TGTGCCAGCAGCGATGACAGGGGGCCCTACAATGAGCAGTTCTTC.